This T cell receptor (beta chain) was observed in a study of blood T cell repertoires in COVID-19 (dated by TCRdb to between 2020 and 2021). Notes on the research overall: The collaborator samples originated in the United States, Italy and Spain and spanned the acute and convalescent phases of COVID-19. The repertoires were made available in a free public database intended to serve as a resource for research on the immune response to SARS-CoV-2. Nearly every sample came with metadata listing a de-identified subject ID, COVID-19 status, age in years and sex. The samples were drawn from the first 160 participants of the ongoing ImmuneRACE study and from 1,254 subjects provided by 6 global collaborators. Where available, HLA class I and class II types were obtained from metadata supplied by the sample provider rather than from assay-based typing. Subjects who had been exposed to COVID-19, were actively infected with it, or had recovered from it provided the deeply sampled blood TCRbeta repertoires that made up the dataset. The prospective study material was composed of cDNA or gDNA derived from T cells, B-cell-depleted T cells, or PBMCs.

TCRbeta CDR3 regions were amplified from genomic DNA by means of the immunoSEQ Assay, a bias-controlled multiplex PCR. As for the original processing: Nucleated cell counts per sample were estimated from amplification of reference gene primers within the assay. To quantify the absolute abundance of each unique TCRbeta CDR3 rearrangement, sequence reads were collapsed and filtered. For each sample, productive Simpson clonality was calculated as the square root of Simpson's diversity index over productive rearrangements. TCRdb's version of the immuneACCESS table is confined to in-frame rearrangements and falls short of the full clone set. An unresolved V gene accounts for under half of the shortfall where checked; the remainder is of unknown origin. V and J calls and clone size are those listed in that table; D and trimming were worked out from the DNA. Counted in this sample were about 230,000 clones; roughly nine tenths of them appeared once. Clones ranked in the top ten supply approximately 12% of the sample.

About this clone: Its binding antigen is unknown. The input lacks base qualities; no much larger clone sits a single base away.

Overall study outcomes, separate from this receptor: Clinical and demographic metadata were provided uncurated, with the amount varying by source and participant.

Samples from volunteer blood donors who had recovered from COVID-19 were contributed by a second Seattle source. The collaborating institutions used their own protocols to collect whole blood in K2EDTA tubes. For TCRbeta analysis, collaborator samples were shipped as frozen whole blood, as isolated PBMCs, or as DNA extracted from either sample type. The sequenced sample consisted of peripheral blood. The TCR originated in a woman between 18 and 29 years old who had recovered from COVID-19.

The DNA reads TGTGCCAGCAGCCCCAGGACTAGCGGGGACCGCGAGCAGTTCTTC. It encodes CASSPRTSGDREQFF. Recombination linked TRBV9 to TRBJ2-1; TRBD2 fits 12 bases in the junction. CDR3 length: 15 amino acids, cysteine to phenylalanine. The retained sequence is limited to the CDR3, 45 bases, with the frame set at the first base. The germline V gene specifies SGDLS as CDR1 and YYNGEE as CDR2. V has 4 bases trimmed and J has 10 bases trimmed; junction bases matching no gene number 9.